These 16 T cell receptor beta chains were all obtained from the same sample, sequenced in a study of regulatory T cells in long-lasting Graves disease. Through Arm-PCR of CDR3 regions and iRepertoire HTBI primers, TCR beta libraries were built. MiXCR, applied by TCRdb to the multiplex PCR reads, yields one record per CDR3 protein. In the table there are hundreds of thousands of distinct CDR3 sequences, about 20% of which are singletons. Time point meaning: persistent/refractory GD, antithyroid drugs over 5 years with positive TRAb. Researchers made the TCR library from RNA that was extracted from PBMCs. This specimen was peripheral blood mononuclear cells (PBMCs), taken when the disease was refractory, from a patient treated with antithyroid drugs. Receptors were obtained from a female donor with Graves disease.

This clonotype has more than one count but fewer than ten. This chain joins TRBV9 and TRBJ2-7; D might be TRBD2 (5 bases). The CDR3 has 15 residues. Deletions cut 0 bases from V and 0 bases from J, with 10 bases between. Germline V CDR1 and CDR2: SGDLS, YYNGEE. The CDR3 sequence: CASSVGPGSSYEQYF. In DNA form, the CDR3 reads TGTGCCAGCAGCGTAGGCCCGGGGAGCTCCTACGAGCAGTACTTC.

The chain combines TRBV12-3 or TRBV12-4 with TRBJ2-2; D unclear. This CDR3 is built from 14 residues. Trimming took 3 bases from V and 1 from J, leaving 6 bases between them. In DNA form, the CDR3 reads TGTGCCAGCAGTTTTCTGGGGAACACCGGGGAGCTGTTTTTT. This translates into CASSFLGNTGELFF.

This chain joins TRBV6-2 or TRBV6-3 and TRBJ1-5; 7 nucleotides align to TRBD1. The junction had 12 bases not matched to a gene; V was cut back by 2 bases and J by 2 bases. Germline V gene sequence: CDR1 MNHEY, CDR2 SVGEGT. There are 18 residues in the CDR3. The CDR3 here is CASSYETGTGEGNQPQHF. Written as DNA, the CDR3 is TGTGCCAGCAGTTACGAGACAGGGACGGGGGAGGGCAATCAGCCCCAGCATTTT.

This clonotype was seen ten or more times. The chain is built from TRBV6-5 and TRBJ1-2; D is unresolved. V was pared by 0 bases and J by 4 bases, with 18 bases between. Germline CDR1 and CDR2: MNHEY and SVGAGI. This CDR3 has 17 amino acids. In DNA form, the CDR3 reads TGTGCCAGCAGTTACTCCTCCCTAGTTCTTGTCACCTATGGCTACACCTTC. As protein: CASSYSSLVLVTYGYTF.

The CDR3 bases are TGTGCCACCAGCAGAGAAAATTCACCCCTCCACTTT. Translated: CATSRENSPLHF. The chain is built from TRBV15 and TRBJ1-6; no definite D call. The CDR3 has 12 residues. Germline V gene lookup returns CDR1 LNHNV and CDR2 YYDKDF (reference sequence). The V and J ends lost 0 bases and 7 bases respectively, with 1 base between them. The full variable domain, completed using reference TRBV15 and TRBJ1-6, is DAMVIQNPRYQVTQFGKPVTLSCSQTLNHNVMYWYQQKSSQAPKLLFHYYDKDFNNEADTPDNFQSRRPNTSFCFLDIRSPGLGDTAMYLCATSRENSPLHFGNGTRLTVT.

The genes are TRBV9 and TRBJ1-1, with D perhaps TRBD1 (5 bases). Trimming took off 3 bases at V and 3 bases at J, with 12 bases between the two ends. The CDR3 is made up of 14 amino acids. CDR1 and CDR2 (germline): SGDLS, YYNGEE. The CDR3 reads CASSAPGLHTEAFF. The DNA of the CDR3 is TGTGCCAGCAGCGCTCCGGGGCTCCACACTGAAGCTTTCTTT.

The V call is TRBV6-1, the J call TRBJ2-7, with a possible D match to TRBD2 (6 bases). Germline lookup yields CDR1 MNHNS and CDR2 SASEGT. V was pared by 6 bases and J by 2 bases, with 20 bases between. This CDR3 is built from 16 residues. The CDR3 spells CASSRPPGLGAYEQYF. Here the CDR3 DNA reads TGTGCCAGCAGCCGACCTCCGGGACTGGGGGCCTACGAGCAGTACTTC.

As concerns this clonotype: Given a much more abundant clone one base away, this may be a read error. The chain uses TRBV2 and TRBJ2-7; 7 bases match TRBD2. Germline V CDR1 and CDR2: SNHLY, FYNNEI. V lost 1 base and J lost 2; bases outside the gene matches: 8. The length of the CDR3 is 16 residues. CDR3 sequence reads: CASSEDVGRETYEQYF. CDR3 nucleotide sequence: TGTGCCAGCAGTGAAGACGTCGGGCGGGAGACCTACGAGCAGTACTTC.

This clonotype was detected ten times or more. The gene calls are TRBV12-3 or TRBV12-4 and TRBJ2-2; 7 nucleotides match TRBD2. V lost 6 bases to trimming and J lost 6 bases; unmatched junction nucleotides: 4. The CDR3 is made up of 13 amino acids. This CDR3 is CASRKTSAGELFF. Written as DNA, the CDR3 is TGTGCCAGCAGAAAAACTAGCGCCGGGGAGCTGTTTTTT.

This clonotype was seen at least ten times. The chain is built from TRBV28 and TRBJ1-2; D perhaps matches TRBD1 (5 bases). The CDR3 spans 14 residues. Germline V gene data show CDR1 as MDHEN and CDR2 as SYDVKM. Deletions cut 6 bases from V and 4 bases from J, with 15 bases between. CDR3 sequence reads: CASSLPGTSYGYTF. The CDR3 DNA reads TGTGCCAGCAGCTTGCCTGGGACGAGCTATGGCTACACCTTC.

This chain uses TRBV7-9 with TRBJ2-7; TRBD2 might be the D (5 bases). CDR1 SEHNR and CDR2 FQNEAQ come from the germline V gene (reference sequence). With 2 bases removed from V and 0 bases from J, the gap between germline ends came to 20 bases. The CDR3 spans 18 residues. The DNA for the CDR3 is TGTGCCAGCAGCTTAACCCCTGGTGCGGGCCACCGCTCCTACGAGCAGTACTTC. It translates to CASSLTPGAGHRSYEQYF.

The sample holds a few counts of this clonotype. CDR3 nucleotide sequence: TGTGCCAGCAGTCGGGGGACGGACGCCAATCAGCCCCAGCATTTT. Translation gives CASSRGTDANQPQHF. The chain joins TRBV6-2 or TRBV6-3 to TRBJ1-5; weak D call: TRBD1 (5 bases). CDR1 and CDR2 from the germline V gene are MNHEY and SVGEGT. CDR3 length: 15 residues. Trimming removed 5 bases at V and 3 bases at J, with 14 bases between.

This clonotype was seen many times. The CDR3: CASRRDSTQLTQYF. CDR3 nucleotides: TGTGCCAGCAGGAGGGACAGTACCCAACTGACCCAGTACTTC. The V call is TRBV6-2 or TRBV6-3, the J call TRBJ2-5, with 7 bases lining up with TRBD1. Germline CDR1 is MNHEY and CDR2 is SVGEGT. Germline trimming cut 6 bases from V and 7 bases from J; bases unmatched to any gene: 11. The CDR3 runs to 14 residues.

In its sample, this clonotype was seen a few times. The rearrangement joins TRBV4-1 to TRBJ1-1, with 8 bases lining up with TRBD1. After removal of 5 bases from V and 4 bases from J, the junction contained 15 bases not matched to a gene. This CDR3 contains 17 residues. The V gene's germline CDR1 is MGHRA and CDR2 YSYEKL. CDR3 loop: CASSDYDRTGRSTEAFF. In DNA form, the CDR3 reads TGCGCCAGCAGCGACTACGACAGGACAGGGAGGAGCACTGAAGCTTTCTTT.

The V and J genes are TRBV27 and TRBJ2-1; the D gene could be TRBD1 or TRBD2 (5 bases each). Germline V lookup: CDR1 MNHEY, CDR2 SMNVEV (reference sequence). There are 17 residues in the CDR3. Trimming removed 5 bases from V and 0 bases from J, with 17 bases in between. In DNA form, the CDR3 reads TGTGCCAGCAGTCCTATTATCTGGGGGTCCTCCTACAATGAGCAGTTCTTC. Protein product: CASSPIIWGSSYNEQFF.

This clonotype has ten or more counts. This sequence joins TRBV28 and TRBJ1-1; no clear D gene. The CDR3 runs to 11 residues. The V end was cut by 5 bases, the J end by 6 bases, with 7 bases between. CDR1 and CDR2 from the germline V gene are MDHEN and SYDVKM. CDR3 bases: TGTGCCAGCAGTATTATGGCTGAAGCTTTCTTT. As protein: CASSIMAEAFF.